This T cell receptor (beta chain) is drawn from a study of T cells after somatic rescue of genetic block. TCRdb's table, derived via immunoSEQ multiplex PCR, lists solely in-frame clones and lacks some. Of approximately 690 clones in the sample, around 42% were seen once. Trimming cost V 1 base and J 4 bases, with 14 bases left between them. CDR1 and CDR2 from the germline V gene are SGHVS and FNYEAQ. This CDR3 is 15 amino acids long. V gene TRBV7-6 combines with J gene TRBJ2-7, with D possibly matching TRBD2 (6 bases). The sample comprised peripheral blood mononuclear cells (PBMCs). The receptor comes from a girl less than two years old. The CDR3 bases are TGTGCCAGCAGCTTAGGCCTTACGGGGGTTTACGAGCAGTACTTC. Translation gives CASSLGLTGVYEQYF.